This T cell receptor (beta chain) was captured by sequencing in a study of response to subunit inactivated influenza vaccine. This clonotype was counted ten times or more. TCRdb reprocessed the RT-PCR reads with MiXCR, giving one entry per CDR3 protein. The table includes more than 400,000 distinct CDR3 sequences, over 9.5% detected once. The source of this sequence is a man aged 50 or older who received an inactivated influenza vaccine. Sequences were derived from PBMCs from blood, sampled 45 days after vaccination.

CDR3 protein: CASSQLGQGNTGELFF. CDR3 sequence (DNA): TGTGCCAGCAGTCAACTGGGACAGGGGAACACCGGGGAGCTGTTTTTT. The chain joins TRBV12-3 or TRBV12-4 to TRBJ2-2; TRBD1 agrees at 9 bases. Trimming took 5 bases from V and 1 from J; bases not matched to a gene: 5. The CDR3 is made up of 16 amino acids.